This T cell receptor beta chain was recorded in a study of shared clonotypes between healthy human individuals. Assay: immunoSEQ multiplex PCR; the TCRdb copy retains only in-frame clones and omits some. The table shows roughly 1,600,000 clones, with approximately 98.5% occurring only once. V lost 3 bases and J lost 7; bases outside the gene matches: 2. CDR1 is SGHNT, CDR2 YYREEE, per germline (reference sequence). This CDR3 comprises 13 residues. To note about this clone: Its antigen is still unknown.

Whole-study findings and limits: Clonotypes not shared had lower generation probabilities than those common to all four donors.

The chain links TRBV5-4 to TRBJ1-4, with 8 nucleotides matching TRBD1. The sequenced material came from naive CD4+ T cells sorted from blood. This sample's subset: CD45RA+ positively selected. This TCR was recovered from a man between 25 and 39 years old in good health. The CDR3 loop is CASSSQGAEKLFF. The CDR3 nucleotides read TGTGCCAGCAGCTCGCAGGGGGCTGAAAAACTGTTTTTT.